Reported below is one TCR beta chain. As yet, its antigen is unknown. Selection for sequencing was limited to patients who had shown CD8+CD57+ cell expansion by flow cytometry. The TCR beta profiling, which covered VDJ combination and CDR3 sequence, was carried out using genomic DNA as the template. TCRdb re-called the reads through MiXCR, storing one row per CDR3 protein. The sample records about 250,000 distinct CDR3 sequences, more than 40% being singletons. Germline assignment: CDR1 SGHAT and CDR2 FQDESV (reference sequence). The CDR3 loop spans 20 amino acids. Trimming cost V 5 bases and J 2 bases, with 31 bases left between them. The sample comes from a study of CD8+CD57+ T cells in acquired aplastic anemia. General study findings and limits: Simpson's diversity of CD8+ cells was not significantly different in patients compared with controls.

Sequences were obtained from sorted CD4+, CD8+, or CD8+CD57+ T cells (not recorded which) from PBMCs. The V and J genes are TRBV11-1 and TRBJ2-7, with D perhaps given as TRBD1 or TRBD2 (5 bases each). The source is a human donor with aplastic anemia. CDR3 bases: TGTGCCAGCAGCCTAACCGAGCCTAGGGGAGAGTCGCCATTGCCCTACGAGCAGTACTTC. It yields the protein CASSLTEPRGESPLPYEQYF.